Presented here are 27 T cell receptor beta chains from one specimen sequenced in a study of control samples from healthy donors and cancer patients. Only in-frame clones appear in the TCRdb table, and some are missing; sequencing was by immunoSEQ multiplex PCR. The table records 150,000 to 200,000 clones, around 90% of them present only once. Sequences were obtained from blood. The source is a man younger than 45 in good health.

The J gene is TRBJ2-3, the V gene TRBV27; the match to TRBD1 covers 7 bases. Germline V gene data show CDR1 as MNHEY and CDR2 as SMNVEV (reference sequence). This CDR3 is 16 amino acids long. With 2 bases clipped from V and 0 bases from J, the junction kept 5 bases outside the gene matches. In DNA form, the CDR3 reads TGTGCCAGCAGTTTAGAAGGGGGCACTAGCACAGATACGCAGTATTTT. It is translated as CASSLEGGTSTDTQYF.

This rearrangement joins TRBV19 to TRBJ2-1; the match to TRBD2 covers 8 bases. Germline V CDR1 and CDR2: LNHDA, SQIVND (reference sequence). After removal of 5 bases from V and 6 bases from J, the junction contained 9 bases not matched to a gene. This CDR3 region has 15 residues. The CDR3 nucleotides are TGTGCCAGTAGTGACACCGGGACTAGGGGCAATGAGCAGTTCTTC. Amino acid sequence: CASSDTGTRGNEQFF.

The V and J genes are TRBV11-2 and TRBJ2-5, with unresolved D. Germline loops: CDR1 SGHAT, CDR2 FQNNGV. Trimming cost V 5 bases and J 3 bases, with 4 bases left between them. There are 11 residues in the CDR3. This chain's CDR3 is CASSVKETQYF. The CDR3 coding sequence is TGTGCCAGCAGCGTAAAAGAGACCCAGTACTTC.

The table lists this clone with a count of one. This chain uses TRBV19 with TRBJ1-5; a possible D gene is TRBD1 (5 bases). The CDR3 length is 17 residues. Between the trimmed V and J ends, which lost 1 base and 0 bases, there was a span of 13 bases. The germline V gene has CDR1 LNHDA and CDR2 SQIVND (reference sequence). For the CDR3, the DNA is TGTGCCAGTAGTATAGTAAGCCAGGGTCGTAGCAATCAGCCCCAGCATTTT. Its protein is CASSIVSQGRSNQPQHF.

The CDR3 spells CASIAGGQGSLREKLFF. The CDR3 DNA follows: TGTGCCAGCATCGCCGGGGGGCAGGGGAGCTTACGGGAAAAACTGTTTTTT. The chain carries TRBV2 and TRBJ1-4; D perhaps matches TRBD1 (6 bases). The length of the CDR3 is 17 residues. Germline V gene sequence: CDR1 SNHLY, CDR2 FYNNEI. Trimming shortened V by 7 bases and J by 8 bases, and 26 bases separated the two germline ends.

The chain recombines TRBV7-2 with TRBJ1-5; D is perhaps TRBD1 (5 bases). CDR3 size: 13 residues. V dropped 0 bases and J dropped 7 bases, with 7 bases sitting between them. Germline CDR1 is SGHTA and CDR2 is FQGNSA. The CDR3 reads CASSLAGTQPQHF. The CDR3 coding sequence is TGTGCCAGCAGCTTAGCTGGGACCCAGCCCCAGCATTTT.

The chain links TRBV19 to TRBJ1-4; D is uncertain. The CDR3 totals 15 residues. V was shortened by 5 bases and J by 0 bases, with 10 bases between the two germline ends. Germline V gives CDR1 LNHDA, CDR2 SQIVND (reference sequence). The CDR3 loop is CASSGRRPTNEKLFF. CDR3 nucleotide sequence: TGTGCCAGTAGTGGCAGGCGCCCAACTAATGAAAAACTGTTTTTT.

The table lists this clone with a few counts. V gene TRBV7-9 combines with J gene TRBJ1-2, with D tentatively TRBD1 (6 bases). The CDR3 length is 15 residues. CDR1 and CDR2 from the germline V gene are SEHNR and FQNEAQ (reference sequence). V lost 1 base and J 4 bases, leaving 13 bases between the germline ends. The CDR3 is CASSLDRGAVYGYTF. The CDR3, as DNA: TGTGCCAGCAGCTTAGATCGGGGGGCGGTCTATGGCTACACCTTC.

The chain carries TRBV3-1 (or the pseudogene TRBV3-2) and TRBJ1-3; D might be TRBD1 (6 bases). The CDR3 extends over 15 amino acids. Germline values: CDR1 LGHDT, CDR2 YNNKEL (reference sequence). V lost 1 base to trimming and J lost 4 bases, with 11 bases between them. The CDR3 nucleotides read TGTGCCAGCAGCCAAGTGTCAGGGGAGGGAAACACCATATATTTT. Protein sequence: CASSQVSGEGNTIYF.

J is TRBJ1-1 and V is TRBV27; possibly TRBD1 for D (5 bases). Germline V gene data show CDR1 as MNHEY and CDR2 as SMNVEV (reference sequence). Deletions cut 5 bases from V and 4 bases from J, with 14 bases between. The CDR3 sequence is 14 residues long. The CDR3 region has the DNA TGTGCCAGCAGTATTCAGGGACCGGGCACTGAAGCTTTCTTT. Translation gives CASSIQGPGTEAFF.

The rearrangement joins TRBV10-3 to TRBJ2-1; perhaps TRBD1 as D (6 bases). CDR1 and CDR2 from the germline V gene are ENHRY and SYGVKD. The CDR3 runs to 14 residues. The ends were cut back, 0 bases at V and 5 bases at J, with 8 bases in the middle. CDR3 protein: CAISESRTDNEQFF. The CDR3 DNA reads TGTGCCATCAGTGAGTCGCGGACAGACAATGAGCAGTTCTTC.

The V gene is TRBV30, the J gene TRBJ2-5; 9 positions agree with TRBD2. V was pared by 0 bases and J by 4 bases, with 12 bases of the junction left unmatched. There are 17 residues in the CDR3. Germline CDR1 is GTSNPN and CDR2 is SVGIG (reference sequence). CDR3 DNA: TGTGCCTGGAGTGTAGGCGGGAGGGCCTTTCGGGGAGAGACCCAGTACTTC. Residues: CAWSVGGRAFRGETQYF.

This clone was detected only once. The CDR3 protein is CASGHGTAQETQYF. CDR3 sequence (DNA): TGCGCCAGCGGTCACGGGACAGCCCAAGAGACCCAGTACTTC. The J gene is TRBJ2-5, the V gene TRBV4-1; 7 bases agree with TRBD1. Germline V CDR1 and CDR2: MGHRA, YSYEKL. This CDR3 region has 14 residues. V trimming: 8 bases; J trimming: 1 base; junction bases outside the gene matches: 7.

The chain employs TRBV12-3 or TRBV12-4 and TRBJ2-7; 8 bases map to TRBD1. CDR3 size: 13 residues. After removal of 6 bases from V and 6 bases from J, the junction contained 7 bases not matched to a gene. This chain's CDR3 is CASSRGQGAEQYF. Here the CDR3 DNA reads TGTGCCAGCAGCCGCGGACAGGGAGCCGAGCAGTACTTC.

The CDR3 here is CASSQRLAGGTQYF. The CDR3 coding sequence is TGTGCCAGCAGCCAAAGACTAGCGGGGGGGACCCAGTACTTC. The gene calls are TRBV6-2 or TRBV6-3 and TRBJ2-5, with 13 bases aligning to TRBD2. This CDR3 has 14 amino acids. After removal of 6 bases from V and 7 bases from J, the junction contained 5 bases not matched to a gene. Germline V gene lookup returns CDR1 MNHEY and CDR2 SVGEGT.

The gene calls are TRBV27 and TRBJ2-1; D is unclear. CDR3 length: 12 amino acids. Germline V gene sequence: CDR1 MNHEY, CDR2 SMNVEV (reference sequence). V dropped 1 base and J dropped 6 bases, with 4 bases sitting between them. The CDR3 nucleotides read TGTGCCAGCAGTTTATGGGGCAATGAGCAGTTCTTC. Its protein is CASSLWGNEQFF.

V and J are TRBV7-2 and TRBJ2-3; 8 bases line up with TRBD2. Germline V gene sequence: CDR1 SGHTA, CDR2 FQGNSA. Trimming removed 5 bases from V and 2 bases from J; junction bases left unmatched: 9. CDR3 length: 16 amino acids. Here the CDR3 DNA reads TGTGCCAGCAGCGCCCGCAGCGGGGGTCTCACAGATACGCAGTATTTT. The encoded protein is CASSARSGGLTDTQYF.

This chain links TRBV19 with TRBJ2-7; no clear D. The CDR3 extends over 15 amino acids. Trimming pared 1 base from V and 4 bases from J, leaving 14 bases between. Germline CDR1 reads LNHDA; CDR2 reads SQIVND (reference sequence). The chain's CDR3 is CASSIGLMGQYEQYF. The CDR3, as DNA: TGTGCCAGTAGTATAGGACTTATGGGTCAATACGAGCAGTACTTC.

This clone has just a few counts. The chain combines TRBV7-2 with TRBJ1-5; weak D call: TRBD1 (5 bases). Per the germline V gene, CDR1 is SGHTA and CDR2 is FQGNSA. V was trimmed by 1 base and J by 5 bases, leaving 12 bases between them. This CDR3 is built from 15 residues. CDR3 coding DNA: TGTGCCAGCAGCTTAGAATATGGGGGGGATCAGCCCCAGCATTTT. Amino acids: CASSLEYGGDQPQHF.

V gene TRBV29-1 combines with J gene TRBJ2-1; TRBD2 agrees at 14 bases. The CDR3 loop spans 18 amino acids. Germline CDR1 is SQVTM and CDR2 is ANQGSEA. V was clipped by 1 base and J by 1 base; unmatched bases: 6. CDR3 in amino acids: CSVEGGLAGASSYNEQFF. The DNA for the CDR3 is TGCAGCGTTGAAGGGGGACTAGCGGGGGCCTCATCCTACAATGAGCAGTTCTTC.

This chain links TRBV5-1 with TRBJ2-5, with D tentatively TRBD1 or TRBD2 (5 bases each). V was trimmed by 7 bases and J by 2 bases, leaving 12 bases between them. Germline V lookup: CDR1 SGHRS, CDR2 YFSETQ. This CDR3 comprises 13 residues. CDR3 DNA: TGCGCCAGCCGGGGCAGCCGACAAGAGACCCAGTACTTC. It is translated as CASRGSRQETQYF.

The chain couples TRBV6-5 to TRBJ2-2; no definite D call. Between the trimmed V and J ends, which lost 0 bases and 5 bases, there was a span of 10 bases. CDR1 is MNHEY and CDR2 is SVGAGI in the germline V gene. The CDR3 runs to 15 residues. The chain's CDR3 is CASSYSLARTGELFF. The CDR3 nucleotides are TGTGCCAGCAGTTACTCACTCGCCAGAACCGGGGAGCTGTTTTTT.

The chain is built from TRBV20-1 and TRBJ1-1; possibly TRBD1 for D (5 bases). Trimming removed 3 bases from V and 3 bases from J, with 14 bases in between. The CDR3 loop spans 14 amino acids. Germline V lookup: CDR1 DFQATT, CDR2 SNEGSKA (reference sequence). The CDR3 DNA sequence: TGCAGTGCTAGTCGGGGGGGTGGGGACACTGAAGCTTTCTTT. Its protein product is CSASRGGGDTEAFF.

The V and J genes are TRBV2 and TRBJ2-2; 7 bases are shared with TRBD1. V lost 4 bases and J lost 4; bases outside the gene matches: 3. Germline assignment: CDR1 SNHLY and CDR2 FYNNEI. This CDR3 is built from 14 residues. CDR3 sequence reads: CASSADRLTGELFF. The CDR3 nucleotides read TGTGCCAGCAGTGCGGACAGGCTCACCGGGGAGCTGTTTTTT.

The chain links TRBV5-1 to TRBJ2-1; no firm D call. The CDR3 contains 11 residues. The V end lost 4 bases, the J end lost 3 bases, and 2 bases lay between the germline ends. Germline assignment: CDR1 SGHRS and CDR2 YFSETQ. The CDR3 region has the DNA TGCGCCAGCAGCGACTACAATGAGCAGTTCTTC. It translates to CASSDYNEQFF.

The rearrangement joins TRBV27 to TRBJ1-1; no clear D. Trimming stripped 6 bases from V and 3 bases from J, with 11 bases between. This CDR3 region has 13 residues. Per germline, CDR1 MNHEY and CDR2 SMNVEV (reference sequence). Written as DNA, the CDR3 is TGTGCCAGCAGGGGCAGTTTCCACACTGAAGCTTTCTTT. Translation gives CASRGSFHTEAFF.

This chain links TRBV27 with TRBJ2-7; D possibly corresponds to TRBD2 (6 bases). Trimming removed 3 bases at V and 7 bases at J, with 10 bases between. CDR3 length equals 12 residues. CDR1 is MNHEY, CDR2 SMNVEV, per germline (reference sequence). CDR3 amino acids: CASSFYRGEQYF. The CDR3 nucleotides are TGTGCCAGCAGTTTTTATCGGGGGGAGCAGTACTTC.